This TCR beta chain came from a study of blood T cell repertoires in COVID-19. Study at large: Acute and convalescent COVID-19 specimens originated in the United States, Italy and Spain. PBMCs, B-cell-depleted T cells, or T cells provided the cDNA or gDNA that made up the material.

This clone was counted a single time. Authors' analysis steps: Reference gene primers were amplified, and this amplification served to estimate nucleated cell counts. Profiled with immunoSEQ multiplex PCR; TCRdb holds only in-frame clones, not every one. That table furnishes V, J and clone size, whereas the DNA furnished D and trimming. Among approximately 150,000 clones, 87% were seen once, and the ten largest hold 5% to 6%. V lost 8 bases and J lost 6; bases outside the gene matches: 15. The CDR3 contains 15 residues. Germline V lookup: CDR1 SNHLY, CDR2 FYNNEI. Sequencing was done on a sample of peripheral blood. The chain has TRBV2 and TRBJ2-7; 8 positions agree with TRBD2. This clonotype was obtained from a human donor in a cohort sampled during active COVID-19. The chain's CDR3 is CASRLVSGAGSEQYF. The CDR3 nucleotides read TGTGCCAGCCGCCTCGTTAGCGGGGCAGGGTCCGAGCAGTACTTC.